This section outlines one T cell receptor beta chain sequence together with its context. As originally analysed: It was from reference gene primer amplification that nucleated cell counts were estimated. The method was immunoSEQ multiplex PCR; TCRdb's version includes in-frame clones alone and lacks a portion of them. The D gene and trimming were derived from the DNA, and the V and J assignments and clone size from that table. This table has about 70,000 clones, 80% appearing once. The record originates from a study of blood T cell repertoires in COVID-19. Study background: Whether acute or convalescent, the COVID-19 samples came from the United States, Italy and Spain. Sources were T cells, B-cell-depleted T cells, or PBMCs; the material itself was cDNA or gDNA.

Trimming at V came to 3 bases and at J to 0 bases, leaving 2 bases not matched to a gene. The CDR3 covers 15 residues. The germline V gene has CDR1 MNHNS and CDR2 SASEGT. The chain employs TRBV6-1 and TRBJ1-1, with 9 bases lining up with TRBD1. The TCR comes from a man aged 65 to 85 who had recovered from COVID-19. The sequenced sample was peripheral blood. In nucleotides, the CDR3 is TGTGCCAGCAGTGAGGGACAGGGATTGAACACTGAAGCTTTCTTT. This sequence encodes CASSEGQGLNTEAFF.